This TCR beta chain was sequenced in a study of Graves' ophthalmopathy and Graves' hyperthyroidism. RNA transcripts yielded amplified TCR beta CDR3 regions. The authors performed first-round RT-PCR with HTBI primers and then a second-round multiplex PCR. TCRdb re-called the multiplex PCR reads with MiXCR, one entry per CDR3 protein. Seen here are 650,000 to 900,000 distinct CDR3 sequences, 40% observed once, and the top ten hold 35% to 55%. Deletions cut 2 bases from V and 7 bases from J, with 8 bases between. The CDR3 has 12 amino acids. Germline V gene lookup returns CDR1 SQVTM and CDR2 ANQGSEA. At least ten counts were recorded for this clonotype.

Input material: peripheral blood. The rearrangement joins TRBV29-1 to TRBJ2-2; D remains unclear. The TCR originated in an adult man with Graves' ophthalmopathy. The DNA for the CDR3 is TGCAGCGTTGAAAAGTCCATCGGGGAGCTGTTTTTT. It encodes CSVEKSIGELFF.